This TCR beta chain was captured by sequencing in a study of T cell changes during pregnancy in multiple sclerosis. This clone was recorded a few times. Profiled with immunoSEQ multiplex PCR; TCRdb holds only in-frame clones, not every one. The sample includes about 20,000 clones, about 87% of them seen just once. The sequences come from CD8+ T cells from peripheral blood mononuclear cells, collected in the third trimester of pregnancy. The source of this sequence is a female donor in good health, enrolled as a control in a pregnancy study.

CDR3 bases: TGTGCCAGCAGCCTGGGGGGATTTTCGCGCGACGAGCAGTACTTC. This encodes CASSLGGFSRDEQYF. The chain employs TRBV14 and TRBJ2-7, with a tentative D call TRBD2 (6 bases). Germline V CDR1 and CDR2: SGHDN, FVKESK. Trimming shortened V by 4 bases and J by 5 bases, and 18 bases separated the two germline ends. The CDR3 has 15 residues.